One and the same sample provided the 6 T cell receptor beta chains below, sequenced in a study of radiotherapy plus CTLA-4 blockade in lung cancer. Some clones are missing from TCRdb's copy, which holds only in-frame ones; the method was immunoSEQ multiplex PCR. In the table there are about 67,000 clones, roughly 76% of which are singletons. The source material was peripheral blood, sampled from a patient treated with radiotherapy plus ipilimumab. These TCRs come from a human donor with non-small cell lung cancer whose response to radiotherapy plus ipilimumab could not be evaluated. Some clones in this sample may be carry-over from other donors' samples.

The rearrangement joins TRBV2 to TRBJ1-1, with 7 positions matching TRBD1. The V gene's germline CDR1 is SNHLY and CDR2 FYNNEI. The CDR3 loop spans 13 amino acids. V trimming: 8 bases; J trimming: 1 base; junction bases outside the gene matches: 4. The CDR3 nucleotides read TGTGCCAGCGACAGGGTGGGGAACACTGAAGCTTTCTTT. It is translated as CASDRVGNTEAFF.

The V call is TRBV4-3, the J call TRBJ2-1; perhaps TRBD2 as D (5 bases). Germline V gives CDR1 LGHNA, CDR2 YSLEER. CDR3 length: 14 amino acids. Trimming shortened V by 4 bases and J by 7 bases, and 14 bases separated the two germline ends. CDR3 sequence: CASSRSIGENEQFF. CDR3 DNA: TGCGCCAGCAGCCGGTCGATCGGGGAGAATGAGCAGTTCTTC.

The chain has TRBV5-1 and TRBJ1-1; no firm D call. Germline V gene sequence: CDR1 SGHRS, CDR2 YFSETQ. Trimming shortened V by 0 bases and J by 1 base, and 7 bases separated the two germline ends. The CDR3 is made up of 14 amino acids. The CDR3 protein is CASSLDRQNTEAFF. The CDR3 DNA is TGCGCCAGCAGCTTGGACAGACAGAACACTGAAGCTTTCTTT.

The CDR3 region has the DNA TGTGCCAGCTCACCTACCACATTCACATGGACAGGTAACACTGAAGCTTTCTTT. It translates to CASSPTTFTWTGNTEAFF. The chain joins TRBV18 to TRBJ1-1; the match to TRBD1 covers 7 bases. Germline CDR1 reads KGHSH; CDR2 reads LQKENI. J was trimmed by 2 bases and V by 3 bases; bases with no gene match: 15. CDR3 length: 18 amino acids.

The table lists this clone with a few counts. The genes are TRBV6-1 and TRBJ1-2; 8 bases fit TRBD1. V was clipped by 7 bases and J by 2 bases; unmatched bases: 9. The CDR3 is 15 amino acids. The germline CDR1 and CDR2 sequences are MNHNS and SASEGT. CDR3 DNA sequence: TGTGCCAGCACCCAAAGGGACAGGCAAAACTATGGCTACACCTTC. This translates into CASTQRDRQNYGYTF.

This chain connects TRBV5-5 to TRBJ2-5, with 8 bases identical to TRBD1. With 4 bases clipped from V and 4 bases from J, the junction kept 6 bases outside the gene matches. CDR1 is SGHKS and CDR2 is YYEKEE in the germline V gene (reference sequence). CDR3 length equals 14 residues. The CDR3 DNA reads as TGTGCCAGCAGCCAAGACAGGGGCGGAGAGACCCAGTACTTC. Translated: CASSQDRGGETQYF.